This passage covers 24 T cell receptor beta chains from one sample sequenced in a study of blood T cell repertoires in COVID-19. Measured with immunoSEQ multiplex PCR; TCRdb has only the in-frame clones, and not every one. The sample has 90,000 to 100,000 clones; around 90% are singletons. Sequenced input: peripheral blood. These receptor sequences come from a man aged 50 to 59 with COVID-19, enrolled during active disease.

V usage is TRBV2 and J usage is TRBJ1-6; 10 bases are shared with TRBD1. V was pared by 5 bases and J by 7 bases, with 8 bases of the junction left unmatched. Germline V gives CDR1 SNHLY, CDR2 FYNNEI. This CDR3 contains 16 residues. The CDR3 spells CASSLLGQGRNSPLHF. The CDR3 bases are TGTGCCAGCAGTCTACTGGGACAGGGGCGGAATTCACCCCTCCACTTT.

The rearrangement uses TRBV7-9 and TRBJ2-5; D not resolved. Germline CDR1 is SEHNR and CDR2 is FQNEAQ (reference sequence). V lost 8 bases, J lost 4 bases, and 20 bases lay in between. The CDR3 has 15 amino acids. CDR3 nucleotides: TGTGCCAGCGGATCGACATGGAAACTCACAGAGACCCAGTACTTC. Its protein is CASGSTWKLTETQYF.

This clone was recorded once. The chain is built from TRBV19 and TRBJ2-7; 7 positions match TRBD2. CDR3 length equals 15 residues. V shed 3 bases and J 2 bases; nucleotides not matched to a gene: 7. Germline CDR1 reads LNHDA; CDR2 reads SQIVND (reference sequence). The DNA for the CDR3 is TGTGCCAGTAGTATGGGCGGGGGAACTCCCTACGAGCAGTACTTC. It is translated as CASSMGGGTPYEQYF.

A single count supports this clone. CDR3 sequence (DNA): TGCGCCAGCGCACACCCGGGACTACCCTACGAGCAGTACTTC. Protein: CASAHPGLPYEQYF. The genes are TRBV10-2 and TRBJ2-7; 7 positions agree with TRBD2. This CDR3 has 14 residues. V was pared by 8 bases and J by 2 bases, with 9 bases of the junction left unmatched. The V gene's germline CDR1 is WSHSY and CDR2 SAAADI.

The genes are TRBV3-1 (or the pseudogene TRBV3-2) and TRBJ2-7; 9 bases are a match to TRBD1. The germline V gene has CDR1 LGHDT and CDR2 YNNKEL (reference sequence). CDR3 length: 15 amino acids. V dropped 5 bases and J dropped 1; count of bases not matched to a gene: 6. CDR3 coding DNA: TGTGCCAGCAGCTCTACAGGGGGCGGTTCCTACGAGCAGTACTTC. It codes for CASSSTGGGSYEQYF.

The chain links TRBV4-3 to TRBJ2-7, with 8 bases fitting TRBD2. V shed 0 bases, J shed 2 bases, and the junction held 3 bases outside the gene matches. Germline CDR1 is LGHNA and CDR2 is YSLEER. This CDR3 region has 15 residues. CDR3 in amino acids: CASSQDTGGTYEQYF. CDR3 in DNA: TGCGCCAGCAGCCAAGATACGGGGGGGACCTACGAGCAGTACTTC.

The J gene is TRBJ2-2, the V gene TRBV25-1; 11 nucleotides match TRBD1. J was trimmed by 8 bases and V by 5 bases; bases with no gene match: 7. The CDR3 consists of 15 residues. CDR1 is MGHDK, CDR2 SYGVNS, per germline. The CDR3 DNA is TGTGCCAGCAGTAAGAGGGACAGGGGGTCGGGGGAGCTGTTTTTT. Its translation is CASSKRDRGSGELFF.

The rearrangement links TRBV7-9 to TRBJ2-4; no clear D gene. The germline gives CDR1 SEHNR, CDR2 FQNEAQ (reference sequence). The germline V and J ends were trimmed by 1 base and 1 base, with 11 bases remaining between them. This CDR3 region has 16 residues. Written as DNA, the CDR3 is TGTGCCAGCAGCTTAGGGCGCGGCATGGCCAAAAACATTCAGTACTTC. Residues: CASSLGRGMAKNIQYF.

This rearrangement joins TRBV18 to TRBJ1-2; 7 nucleotides match TRBD1. The length of the CDR3 is 15 residues. Losses at the gene ends were 3 bases for V and 8 bases for J; bases not matched to a gene: 12. Germline V CDR1 and CDR2: KGHSH, LQKENI. In DNA form, the CDR3 reads TGTGCCAGCTCACCGGAGGAGGGGGCTTGGTCGGGCTACACCTTC. Translated: CASSPEEGAWSGYTF.

This chain uses TRBV11-2 with TRBJ1-3, with D perhaps TRBD1 (5 bases). The CDR3 has 16 residues. Germline CDR1 reads SGHAT; CDR2 reads FQNNGV. Trimming pared 5 bases from V and 0 bases from J, leaving 14 bases between. The CDR3 loop is CASSHGGGGSGNTIYF. The CDR3 DNA sequence: TGTGCCAGCAGCCACGGGGGAGGTGGCTCTGGAAACACCATATATTTT.

V usage is TRBV9 and J usage is TRBJ1-4; D is unclear. The germline V gene encodes CDR1 SGDLS and CDR2 YYNGEE. Between the trimmed V and J ends, which lost 7 bases and 0 bases, there was a span of 16 bases. The CDR3 has 16 residues. The DNA of the CDR3 is TGTGCCAGCCAGGCCCCGAGAGCTGCAACTAATGAAAAACTGTTTTTT. It yields the protein CASQAPRAATNEKLFF.

The chain has TRBV2 and TRBJ1-5; D perhaps matches TRBD1 (5 bases). The CDR3 spans 16 residues. Deletions cut 0 bases from V and 7 bases from J, with 16 bases between. In germline, CDR1 is SNHLY, CDR2 FYNNEI. DNA of the CDR3: TGTGCCAGCAGTGAAGCGTGGGGGGTGACCCCCCAGCCCCAGCATTTT. Translation gives CASSEAWGVTPQPQHF.

This chain connects TRBV2 to TRBJ2-7; possible D gene TRBD1, 5 bases. The CDR3 runs to 15 residues. Germline assignment: CDR1 SNHLY and CDR2 FYNNEI. V was shortened by 5 bases and J by 0 bases, with 14 bases between the two germline ends. The CDR3 region is CASSRATALSYEQYF. In DNA, the CDR3 is TGTGCCAGCAGTAGGGCGACAGCTCTCTCCTACGAGCAGTACTTC.

The gene calls are TRBV11-2 and TRBJ2-7; TRBD1 aligns across 9 bases. The CDR3 is 14 amino acids. Germline loops: CDR1 SGHAT, CDR2 FQNNGV. Trimming removed 1 base from V and 2 bases from J; junction bases left unmatched: 0. The CDR3 loop reads CASSLGQGAYEQYF. The CDR3 nucleotides read TGTGCCAGCAGCTTAGGACAGGGGGCCTACGAGCAGTACTTC.

The V and J genes are TRBV7-2 and TRBJ2-1; 11 nucleotides line up with TRBD1. The length of the CDR3 is 14 residues. Losses at the gene ends were 5 bases for V and 10 bases for J; bases not matched to a gene: 7. Germline CDR1 SGHTA, CDR2 FQGNSA. The CDR3 nucleotides are TGTGCCAGCAGCCCGGACAGGGGGCAGGGAGAGCAGTTCTTC. Encoded protein: CASSPDRGQGEQFF.

The chain couples TRBV7-8 to TRBJ1-6; 8 bases agree with TRBD1. The CDR3 has 16 amino acids. The germline V gene has CDR1 SGHVS and CDR2 FQNEAQ. J lost 9 bases, V lost 4 bases, and 11 bases had no gene match. The CDR3 here is CASSSYQGAGGSPLHF. CDR3 sequence (DNA): TGTGCCAGCAGCTCATACCAGGGGGCAGGAGGTTCACCCCTCCACTTT. Drawing the rest from reference TRBV7-8 and TRBJ1-6, the complete variable domain is GAGVSQSPRYKVAKRGQDVALRCDPISGHVSLFWYQQALGQGPEFLTYFQNEAQLDKSGLPSDRFFAERPEGSVSTLKIQRTQQEDSAVYLCASSSYQGAGGSPLHFGNGTRLTVT.

There are a few counts of this clone. The chain couples TRBV28 to TRBJ1-1; D is unresolved. V was cut by 7 bases and J by 0 bases, with 12 bases left in between. CDR1 MDHEN and CDR2 SYDVKM come from the germline V gene. The CDR3 loop spans 14 amino acids. The CDR3 DNA reads TGTGCCAGCACCCTAGGCACGTTGAACACTGAAGCTTTCTTT. Protein sequence: CASTLGTLNTEAFF.

This clone was seen more than once but under ten times. V gene TRBV30 combines with J gene TRBJ1-5; the D is unclear. V was clipped by 2 bases and J by 0 bases, with 8 bases between them. Germline CDR1 is GTSNPN and CDR2 is SVGIG (reference sequence). The CDR3 is 14 residues long. The CDR3, as DNA: TGTGCCTGGAGTCAAACAGTTAGCAATCAGCCCCAGCATTTT. Encoded protein: CAWSQTVSNQPQHF.

The J gene is TRBJ1-5, the V gene TRBV2; a possible D gene is TRBD1 (5 bases). Germline values: CDR1 SNHLY, CDR2 FYNNEI. V was cut by 6 bases and J by 6 bases, with 15 bases left in between. CDR3 size: 14 residues. CDR3: CASSEGLRSQPQHF. Here the CDR3 DNA reads TGTGCCAGCAGCGAGGGACTACGCAGTCAGCCCCAGCATTTT.

The count of this clone is one. The V and J genes are TRBV29-1 and TRBJ2-7; no reliable D call. Germline V CDR1 and CDR2: SQVTM, ANQGSEA. Trimming took off 6 bases at V and 0 bases at J, with 12 bases between the two ends. This CDR3 has 13 residues. CDR3 protein: CSVARTTSYEQYF. In DNA, the CDR3 is TGCAGCGTCGCCCGTACAACCTCCTACGAGCAGTACTTC.

This chain links TRBV19 with TRBJ2-7, with D tentatively TRBD1 (6 bases). The germline gives CDR1 LNHDA, CDR2 SQIVND (reference sequence). Trimming removed 4 bases from V and 0 bases from J, with 13 bases in between. This CDR3 has 15 amino acids. The CDR3 reads CASSRTGTNSYEQYF. The CDR3 region has the DNA TGTGCCAGTAGTAGGACCGGGACAAACTCCTACGAGCAGTACTTC.

The gene calls are TRBV5-1 and TRBJ2-1, with 11 bases aligning to TRBD2. CDR3 size: 15 residues. The J segment lost 7 bases and the V segment lost 4 bases, leaving 7 bases of the junction unmatched. Germline CDR1 SGHRS, CDR2 YFSETQ. CDR3 residues: CASSLLAGANNEQFF. In nucleotides, the CDR3 is TGCGCCAGCAGCCTACTAGCGGGGGCCAATAATGAGCAGTTCTTC.

V and J are TRBV25-1 and TRBJ1-2; 9 nucleotides match TRBD1. The CDR3 contains 16 residues. Germline loops: CDR1 MGHDK, CDR2 SYGVNS. V was pared by 5 bases and J by 3 bases, with 10 bases of the junction left unmatched. CDR3 residues: CASSQTGGQGYYGYTF. CDR3 nucleotides: TGTGCCAGCAGTCAGACAGGGGGACAAGGGTACTATGGCTACACCTTC.

The gene calls are TRBV5-6 and TRBJ2-5, with 11 bases matching TRBD2. The CDR3 runs to 18 residues. Germline assignment: CDR1 SGHDT and CDR2 YYEEEE. V dropped 3 bases and J dropped 5; count of bases not matched to a gene: 15. The CDR3 spells CASSWTPVAGGPRETQYF. The CDR3 nucleotides read TGTGCCAGCAGCTGGACTCCTGTAGCGGGGGGGCCGAGGGAGACCCAGTACTTC.